This T cell receptor beta chain was profiled in a study of T cells in Graves' hyperthyroidism and ophthalmopathy (dated by TCRdb to the late 2010s). About the investigation overall: A discovery cohort of roughly 100 patients, 43 with Graves' ophthalmopathy and approximately 60 with stable Graves' hyperthyroidism, was used to find distinguishing TCR V-J signatures. After sampling, hyperthyroidism patients received methimazole starting at 30 mg daily, and ophthalmopathy patients received high-dose intravenous methylprednisolone. For training and testing, the 100 patients in the discovery cohort were randomly divided in a 7:3 ratio. Prospective prediction of ophthalmopathy was tested in an independent validation cohort of fewer than 20 hyperthyroidism patients and 17 patients who later progressed to ophthalmopathy. The study also compared thyroid tissue and blood T-cell repertoires from about six Graves' hyperthyroidism patients. TCR Vbeta CDR3 sequencing of approximately 140 peripheral blood samples (roughly 41 ophthalmopathy, 75 to 85 hyperthyroidism and around 17 progressor patients) is reported in the paper. Results the study describes overall, beyond this receptor: During validation, the model predicted progression to ophthalmopathy a median of approximately 7 months ahead of onset, with roughly 65% sensitivity and 72% to 80% specificity. No statistical method was used to fix the sample size in advance, and group allocation was not hidden from the investigators. A 13 V-J signature model separated ophthalmopathy from stable hyperthyroidism, with about 90% sensitivity and 81% to 82% specificity in cross-validation and 80%/75% in testing. Most expanded thyroid clonotypes (frequency above 0.001) were also found in blood, which suggests that blood repertoires may mirror thyroid immune responses.

TCR beta CDR3 regions were amplified from RNA transcripts. For the first round of RT-PCR on the TCR CDR3, the HTBI primer set was used together with the Qiagen OneStep RT-PCR kit. A second multiplex PCR round built the libraries, followed by size selection and purification. The libraries were sequenced on an Illumina HiSeq2000 using paired-end 100 bp reads. The original methods were these. SOAPnuke was used to process the raw data, with reads discarded if the reads contained adapters or uncalled bases, had a mean Phred below 15, or lacked an exact constant-primer or identifier match. COPE v1.2.5 was used to merge high-quality paired reads, and clonotypes were defined as unique nucleotide sequences. Clonotypes were aligned to IMGT TRBV, TRBD and TRBJ reference segments using MiTCR v1.1. Only V-J combinations with frequency above 0.0001, covering 99% to 99.2% of repertoires, were analysed. A TCS score was defined as the ratio between F50 (clonal expansion) and ExV (chaos), using BLOSUM62-based TCRdist between CDR3 peptides within each V-J. Welch's t-statistics and random forest reduced 500 to 550 V-J features to roughly 13, which were used in a naive Bayes classifier (R e1071). The similarity between thyroid and blood repertoires was quantified using the Morisita-Horn index. The raw public reads went through TCRdb reprocessing: fastp at Q25, MiXCR clone calling, in-frame beta chains kept. Identical CDR3 proteins give one entry, which carries the most common genes and DNA. The V and J calls and clone size are TCRdb's, not the authors'. The sample table holds almost 600,000 distinct CDR3 sequences, of which just over 45% were seen once. The ten largest clones represent around 8% of the sample.

In this sample, this clonotype turned up many times. What antigen it recognizes has not been identified. No base qualities exist here, and no much larger clone lies one base off it. V and J are truncated by 0 bases and 3 bases respectively, leaving an intervening sequence of 10 bases. CDR1 and CDR2 are read off the germline V gene as SGHRS and YFSETQ. CDR3 length: 15 amino acids, cysteine to phenylalanine. The CDR3 DNA has 45 bases and is translated from base 1. Graves' hyperthyroidism was defined as stable when no progression to ophthalmopathy occurred over 18 months of follow-up. Hyperthyroidism patients were newly diagnosed, had a disease duration of under 2 months, and were aged 18 to 65 years. Patients with uncontrolled infections, other autoimmune diseases, pregnancy or lactation were excluded. Diagnoses were based on clinical symptoms, serum thyroxine and TRAb, thyroid ultrasound and orbital computed tomography. Trizol reagent was used to extract total RNA, and RNA quality was then checked on an Agilent 2100 Bioanalyzer.

This receptor was identified in a woman between 18 and 29 years old with Graves' hyperthyroidism. The sequenced sample was peripheral blood or thyroid tissue (not recorded which). The chain employs TRBV5-1 and TRBJ1-3; no D gene call is confident. The CDR3 reads CASSLDPGDGNTIYF. In nucleotides, the sequence is TGCGCCAGCAGCTTGGACCCCGGGGATGGAAACACCATATATTTT.